A selection of T cell receptor beta chains follows, all from one sample in a study of T cells in Graves' hyperthyroidism and ophthalmopathy. TCRdb redid the calling of the multiplex PCR reads with MiXCR, one entry per CDR3 protein. The sample includes around 600,000 distinct CDR3 sequences, just under 45% of them seen just once. Sequencing input: peripheral blood or thyroid tissue (not recorded which). These receptors all stem from an adult man with Graves' disease, either hyperthyroidism or ophthalmopathy (not recorded which). CDR3s include the opening cysteine and the closing phenylalanine or tryptophan. Fields, in order: J gene, V gene, CDR3 protein.

TRBJ2-6 TRBV7-9 CASSLAGLSGANVLTF
TRBJ1-1 TRBV29-1 CSAGGAATEAFF
TRBJ1-4 TRBV24-1 CARRDRGGEKLFF
TRBJ1-1 TRBV19 CASSIMTGAEAFF
TRBJ2-5 TRBV10-3 CAISQDVPKETQYF
TRBJ1-2 TRBV19 CASSARGRGVDGYTF
TRBJ2-2 TRBV29-1 CSVETGRTGELFF
TRBJ1-5 TRBV11-1 CASSPVEGGGYQPQHF
TRBJ1-5 TRBV10-2 CASSEGGTNQPQHF
TRBJ1-5 TRBV15 CATSRGGPNQPQHF
TRBJ2-5 TRBV7-3 CASSLRVGGKETQYF
TRBJ1-2 TRBV7-3 CASSNRGGYGYTF
TRBJ1-1 TRBV29-1 CSVHSVNTEAFF
TRBJ2-7 TRBV24-1 CATSETGGQQYF
TRBJ1-3 TRBV10-2 CASSGTGSSGNTIYF
TRBJ1-4 TRBV20-1 CSAPHSTNEELFF
TRBJ1-5 TRBV7-8 CASSNTNQPQHF
TRBJ2-7 TRBV20-1 CSARVAATYEQYF
TRBJ2-7 TRBV20-1 CSASSYRDSHEQYF
TRBJ2-2 TRBV13 CASSLAALAAELFF
TRBJ1-5 TRBV11-2 CASSLVGDRICHQPQHF
TRBJ2-6 TRBV29-1 CSVVGTDGTGANVLTF
TRBJ1-4 TRBV5-1 CASSLSDGEKMFF
TRBJ1-2 TRBV20-1 CSATSTGRGNGYTF
TRBJ1-5 TRBV10-3 CAIRGFGNQPQHF
TRBJ2-5 TRBV12-3/TRBV12-4 CASGTLRGDGETQYF
TRBJ2-5 TRBV19 CASSMTGGETQYF
TRBJ1-6 TRBV20-1 CSARDSGVRSPLHF
TRBJ2-7 TRBV7-2 CASSPRLAGGFKQYF
TRBJ1-1 TRBV2 CASSTGDGTEAFF
TRBJ2-2 TRBV12-5 CASGLYLSSSSGELFF
TRBJ1-5 TRBV6-1 CASSQLRQGSNQPQHF
TRBJ2-7 TRBV5-1 CASSLYRLGVNEQYF
TRBJ1-2 TRBV5-4 CASMKDYGYTF
TRBJ1-4 TRBV7-9 CASSPRGSGHEKLFF
TRBJ2-7 TRBV20-1 CSARVIEGAGYEQYF
TRBJ1-2 TRBV7-9 CASSLGVERGGMGYTF
TRBJ1-4 TRBV29-1 CSGTGVIGEKLFF
TRBJ2-7 TRBV7-8 CASSQSGTVYEQYF
TRBJ1-2 TRBV29-1 CSVEMAGAFGYTF
TRBJ1-2 TRBV25-1 CASSTKTGGYGYTF
TRBJ2-7 TRBV5-1 CASSSSASYEQYF
TRBJ2-2 TRBV7-6 CASSPQGNAGELFF
TRBJ2-7 TRBV20-1 CSARARALSGNEQYF
TRBJ2-2 TRBV29-1 CSPGTGDTGELFF
TRBJ2-7 TRBV9 CASSQAGLAGAYEQYF
TRBJ2-2 TRBV6-5 CASSYRPSTGGLFF
TRBJ1-2 TRBV24-1 CATSATGSNYGYTF
TRBJ2-6 TRBV25-1 CASSAIRLGSGANVLTF
TRBJ1-4 TRBV4-2 CASSLPPATNEKLFF